The 27 T cell receptor beta chains in this list originate from one sample, sequenced in a study of blood T cell repertoires in COVID-19 (dated by TCRdb to the early 2020s). The library was obtained by the immunoSEQ multiplex PCR assay. TCRdb holds this immuneACCESS table with in-frame rearrangements only. Some clones are missing; in checked studies, unresolved V genes explain under half, and the rest has no known cause. Counted in this sample were roughly 120,000 clones; approximately 85% of them appeared once. Under 3.5% of the sample is taken by the ten largest. The sample taken for sequencing was peripheral blood. These TCRs come from a woman of 80 years or more with COVID-19, enrolled during active disease.

The CDR3 region has the DNA TGCAGCGTTGCGAGGGCCAGCAGGGGGGCTTTCTTT. Residues: CSVARASRGAFF. The chain employs TRBV29-1 and TRBJ1-1, with 7 bases lining up with TRBD1. This CDR3 region has 12 residues. The germline V gene encodes CDR1 SQVTM and CDR2 ANQGSEA. V dropped 4 bases and J dropped 11; count of bases not matched to a gene: 10.

The rearrangement links TRBV4-1 to TRBJ2-4; no definite D call. This CDR3 is 15 amino acids long. Germline CDR1 MGHRA, CDR2 YSYEKL. V was shortened by 0 bases and J by 1 base, with 7 bases between the two germline ends. The DNA for the CDR3 is TGCGCCAGCAGCCAAGATCCTGCGGCCAAAAACATTCAGTACTTC. Protein product: CASSQDPAAKNIQYF.

This clone was seen just once. The chain couples TRBV4-1 to TRBJ1-1; D is possibly TRBD1 (6 bases). The CDR3 contains 13 residues. Germline V gene lookup returns CDR1 MGHRA and CDR2 YSYEKL. Trimming took 0 bases from V and 12 from J, leaving 14 bases between them. Here the CDR3 reads CASSQELRTDPFF. The CDR3 DNA sequence: TGCGCCAGCAGCCAAGAGCTTCGGACAGATCCTTTCTTT.

The chain recombines TRBV28 with TRBJ1-4; TRBD1 matches at 10 bases. The junction had 10 bases not matched to a gene; V was cut back by 1 base and J by 8 bases. Per the germline V gene, CDR1 is MDHEN and CDR2 is SYDVKM. CDR3 length: 17 residues. The CDR3 DNA reads TGTGCCAGCAGTTTATTTTATGGTGGGACAGGGGTGGAAAAACTGTTTTTT. This sequence encodes CASSLFYGGTGVEKLFF.

There are a few counts of this clone. The chain employs TRBV7-6 and TRBJ1-1; perhaps TRBD1 as D (6 bases). Trimming took 6 bases from V and 4 from J, leaving 12 bases between them. From germline, CDR1 is SGHVS and CDR2 FNYEAQ. The CDR3 is made up of 13 amino acids. CDR3 nucleotides: TGTGCCAGCAGACCTTTGGGGGCCACTGAAGCTTTCTTT. Translated: CASRPLGATEAFF.

The chain recombines TRBV20-1 with TRBJ2-7; D possibly corresponds to TRBD2 (6 bases). CDR3 length: 11 amino acids. Per germline, CDR1 DFQATT and CDR2 SNEGSKA (reference sequence). V dropped 6 bases and J dropped 6 bases, with 12 bases sitting between them. The CDR3: CSARERGEQYF. The DNA for the CDR3 is TGCAGTGCCCGGGAGAGAGGCGAGCAGTACTTC.

The V and J genes are TRBV5-5 and TRBJ2-1, with TRBD1 as a possible D gene (6 bases). The CDR3 totals 14 residues. CDR1 and CDR2 from the germline V gene are SGHKS and YYEKEE (reference sequence). V lost 2 bases and J 4 bases, leaving 10 bases between the germline ends. For the CDR3, the DNA is TGTGCCAGCAGCTTCGGGACACCGTACAATGAGCAGTTCTTC. Translated: CASSFGTPYNEQFF.

The chain has TRBV19 and TRBJ1-1; the D gene is possibly TRBD1 (6 bases). CDR1 and CDR2 (germline): LNHDA, SQIVND (reference sequence). V dropped 2 bases and J dropped 7 bases, with 17 bases sitting between them. The CDR3 has 15 residues. Written as DNA, the CDR3 is TGTGCCAGTAGTATAACGGGGGGAGGGGGAATTGAAGCTTTCTTT. This encodes CASSITGGGGIEAFF.

The V and J genes are TRBV28 and TRBJ2-7, with TRBD1 matching over 7 bases. Per germline, CDR1 MDHEN and CDR2 SYDVKM. Trimming at V came to 6 bases and at J to 7 bases, leaving 6 bases not matched to a gene. The CDR3 has 12 amino acids. CDR3 DNA: TGTGCCAGCAGCTCCAACAGGGGTGAGCAGTACTTC. Amino acids: CASSSNRGEQYF.

J is TRBJ2-7 and V is TRBV11-1; D perhaps matches TRBD1 (5 bases). The CDR3 contains 14 residues. Germline V gene data show CDR1 as SGHAT and CDR2 as FQDESV (reference sequence). The ends were cut back, 3 bases at V and 1 base at J, with 10 bases in the middle. The CDR3 DNA is TGTGCCAGCAGCTTTGGCACAGGATCCTACGAGCAGTACTTC. Encoded protein: CASSFGTGSYEQYF. The whole variable domain, filled in from reference TRBV11-1 and TRBJ2-7, reads EAEVAQSPRYKITEKSQAVAFWCDPISGHATLYWYRQILGQGPELLVQFQDESVVDDSQLPKDRFSAERLKGVDSTLKIQPAELGDSAMYLCASSFGTGSYEQYFGPGTRLTVT.

V is TRBV7-2 and J is TRBJ2-5, with D possibly matching TRBD2 (7 bases). Germline V gene sequence: CDR1 SGHTA, CDR2 FQGNSA. This CDR3 has 14 amino acids. V was trimmed by 2 bases and J by 6 bases, leaving 13 bases between them. CDR3 residues: CASSLLGRGKTQYF. CDR3 nucleotides: TGTGCCAGCAGCTTACTTGGGAGGGGGAAGACCCAGTACTTC.

The chain uses TRBV28 and TRBJ2-3, with 11 bases fitting TRBD2. Per germline, CDR1 MDHEN and CDR2 SYDVKM. The V segment lost 5 bases and the J segment 4 bases; nucleotides outside the gene matches: 8. CDR3 size: 16 residues. CDR3 nucleotides: TGTGCCAGCAGTGTAGCGGGAGGGCCGGGCGCAGATACGCAGTATTTT. It is translated as CASSVAGGPGADTQYF.

The chain links TRBV3-1 (or the pseudogene TRBV3-2) to TRBJ1-2; the match to TRBD1 covers 7 bases. J was trimmed by 4 bases and V by 4 bases; bases with no gene match: 9. Germline assignment: CDR1 LGHDT and CDR2 YNNKEL (reference sequence). This CDR3 is built from 15 residues. CDR3 sequence: CASSLGTVGGYGYTF. The CDR3 region has the DNA TGTGCCAGCAGCCTGGGGACAGTGGGGGGCTATGGCTACACCTTC.

V usage is TRBV20-1 and J usage is TRBJ2-7, with D possibly being TRBD1 (5 bases). The CDR3 is 11 amino acids. Germline V lookup: CDR1 DFQATT, CDR2 SNEGSKA (reference sequence). V shed 2 bases and J shed 4 bases, with 6 bases lying between them. The CDR3 bases are TGCAGTGCTAGAACAGGATACGAGCAGTACTTC. Its translation: CSARTGYEQYF.

The chain employs TRBV19 and TRBJ2-7; 11 bases match TRBD2. The CDR3 is made up of 16 amino acids. The V segment lost 6 bases and the J segment 2 bases; nucleotides outside the gene matches: 9. Germline loops: CDR1 LNHDA, CDR2 SQIVND (reference sequence). Here the CDR3 reads CASSNRGTSGTYEQYF. The CDR3 nucleotides are TGTGCCAGTAGCAATCGAGGGACTAGCGGAACCTACGAGCAGTACTTC.

The rearrangement joins TRBV7-2 to TRBJ2-2, with 7 bases fitting TRBD2. From germline, CDR1 is SGHTA and CDR2 FQGNSA. The junction had 1 base not matched to a gene; V was cut back by 6 bases and J by 0 bases. This CDR3 region has 14 residues. The DNA of the CDR3 is TGTGCCAGCAGTGGACTAGCGAACACCGGGGAGCTGTTTTTT. This sequence encodes CASSGLANTGELFF. Using reference TRBV7-2 and TRBJ2-2 for the parts outside the CDR3, the full variable domain is GAGVSQSPSNKVTEKGKDVELRCDPISGHTALYWYRQSLGQGLEFLIYFQGNSAPDKSGLPSDRFSAERTGGSVSTLTIQRTQQEDSAVYLCASSGLANTGELFFGEGSRLTVL.

V is TRBV3-1 (or the pseudogene TRBV3-2) and J is TRBJ2-1, with D unresolved. Trimming shortened V by 1 base and J by 8 bases, and 6 bases separated the two germline ends. Germline V CDR1 and CDR2: LGHDT, YNNKEL (reference sequence). The CDR3 is 12 residues long. CDR3 amino acids: CASSQVVYEQFF. In DNA form, the CDR3 reads TGTGCCAGCAGCCAAGTTGTATATGAGCAGTTCTTC.

The rearrangement uses TRBV18 and TRBJ2-2, with 9 nucleotides matching TRBD1. V was pared by 0 bases and J by 7 bases, with 9 bases of the junction left unmatched. CDR1 KGHSH and CDR2 LQKENI come from the germline V gene. This CDR3 has 17 residues. CDR3 amino acids: CASSPPTGQGTDGELFF. CDR3 nucleotides: TGTGCCAGCTCACCACCGACAGGACAGGGGACGGACGGGGAGCTGTTTTTT.

This clone was seen just once. This rearrangement joins TRBV5-6 to TRBJ1-4; D is unclear. The V gene's germline CDR1 is SGHDT and CDR2 YYEEEE. V dropped 3 bases and J dropped 4 bases, with 10 bases sitting between them. The CDR3 spans 14 residues. CDR3 sequence: CASSSLGLNEKLFF. As DNA, the CDR3 is TGTGCCAGCAGCTCACTAGGTCTTAATGAAAAACTGTTTTTT.

The genes are TRBV27 and TRBJ1-1, with 7 bases lining up with TRBD1. After removal of 3 bases from V and 0 bases from J, the junction contained 7 bases not matched to a gene. Germline assignment: CDR1 MNHEY and CDR2 SMNVEV (reference sequence). The CDR3 spans 16 residues. CDR3 coding DNA: TGTGCCAGCAGTTTCAAGACAGGGCGCATGAACACTGAAGCTTTCTTT. Its protein product is CASSFKTGRMNTEAFF.

This rearrangement joins TRBV28 to TRBJ1-1; unclear D gene. Germline lookup yields CDR1 MDHEN and CDR2 SYDVKM. V gave up 6 bases and J gave up 3 bases, with 5 bases separating them. This CDR3 is built from 11 residues. Here the CDR3 reads CASRRYTEAFF. The DNA of the CDR3 is TGTGCCAGCAGGCGGTACACTGAAGCTTTCTTT.

The chain combines TRBV6-1 with TRBJ2-1, with 9 bases fitting TRBD2. V shed 2 bases, J shed 7 bases, and the junction held 6 bases outside the gene matches. CDR1 is MNHNS, CDR2 SASEGT, per germline. There are 15 residues in the CDR3. The CDR3 reads CASSELISGSNEQFF. CDR3 sequence (DNA): TGTGCCAGCAGTGAACTTATTAGCGGGAGTAATGAGCAGTTCTTC.

The chain couples TRBV11-2 to TRBJ1-1; D remains unclear. Germline V gene lookup returns CDR1 SGHAT and CDR2 FQNNGV. V was pared by 1 base and J by 7 bases, with 13 bases between. This CDR3 contains 14 residues. CDR3 protein: CASSLVTGFDEAFF. CDR3 sequence (DNA): TGTGCCAGCAGCTTAGTTACGGGGTTTGATGAAGCTTTCTTT.

The chain has TRBV5-1 and TRBJ2-1, with 8 bases that match TRBD2. The length of the CDR3 is 14 residues. Per the germline V gene, CDR1 is SGHRS and CDR2 is YFSETQ. V shed 1 base, J shed 7 bases, and the junction held 4 bases outside the gene matches. The CDR3 DNA reads as TGCGCCAGCAGCTTGAGCGGGAGTGGAAATGAGCAGTTCTTC. As protein: CASSLSGSGNEQFF.

The chain employs TRBV6-6 and TRBJ1-4; D unresolved. Germline V CDR1 and CDR2: MNHNY, SVGAGI (reference sequence). Trimming cost V 8 bases and J 7 bases, with 14 bases left between them. There are 13 residues in the CDR3. In nucleotides, the CDR3 is TGTGCCAGCCAGAGGGATGGACGTGAAAAACTGTTTTTT. Translated, it gives CASQRDGREKLFF.

The genes are TRBV25-1 and TRBJ2-7; 8 bases line up with TRBD2. This CDR3 is built from 14 residues. Trimming removed 3 bases from V and 3 bases from J; junction bases left unmatched: 4. The germline V gene encodes CDR1 MGHDK and CDR2 SYGVNS. The CDR3 is CASSDSGTSYEQYF. Written as DNA, the CDR3 is TGTGCCAGCAGTGACTCCGGGACTAGCTACGAGCAGTACTTC.

This chain uses TRBV9 with TRBJ2-2; tentatively, D is TRBD1 (5 bases). The V gene's germline CDR1 is SGDLS and CDR2 YYNGEE. The V gene lost 3 bases and the J gene lost 8 bases, with 11 bases spanning the gap. This CDR3 has 13 residues. CDR3 nucleotide sequence: TGTGCCAGCAGCGCCTTAGGGGCAGGGGAGCTGTTTTTT. Translated, it gives CASSALGAGELFF.